This paragraph reports one TCR beta chain. As yet, its antigen is unknown. The sample comes from a study of T cell responses to AZD1222 COVID-19 vaccine. Whole-study findings and limits: Possibly, clonal diversity was underestimated; donors were largely white British and included more females. Only a handful of AZD1222 recipients, more than 5 in all, had baseline seropositivity.

Second-dose intervals of approximately 4 or approximately 12 weeks were pooled. The method was immunoSEQ multiplex PCR; TCRdb's version includes in-frame clones alone and lacks a portion of them. Altogether fewer than 150,000 clones are present, over 80% being singletons, with the ten largest covering around 7.1%. The CDR3 has 21 amino acids. CDR1 is LNHNV and CDR2 is YYDKDF in the germline V gene (reference sequence). The V gene lost 0 bases and the J gene lost 2 bases, with 25 bases spanning the gap. J is TRBJ1-4 and V is TRBV15; D is undetermined. Material: peripheral blood, obtained 28 days after the second AZD1222 dose. The sequence was collected from an adult who received the AZD1222 COVID-19 vaccine. CDR3 loop: CATSRDSWQPEKSGTNEKLFF. The CDR3 DNA reads TGTGCCACCAGCAGAGATTCTTGGCAGCCAGAGAAAAGTGGGACTAATGAAAAACTGTTTTTT. Full variable domain (remainder filled in from reference TRBV15 and TRBJ1-4): DAMVIQNPRYQVTQFGKPVTLSCSQTLNHNVMYWYQQKSSQAPKLLFHYYDKDFNNEADTPDNFQSRRPNTSFCFLDIRSPGLGDTAMYLCATSRDSWQPEKSGTNEKLFFGSGTQLSVL.